The rows below give T cell receptor beta chains drawn from one sample of a study of control samples from healthy donors and cancer patients. Profiled with immunoSEQ multiplex PCR; TCRdb holds only in-frame clones, not every one. Among about 140,000 clones, about 90% were seen once, and the ten largest hold around 1.6%. Source material: blood. All receptors derive from a man between 18 and 29 years old in good health. Each CDR3 is given with its conserved first and last residue. The D gene is left open where the match is weak. Clone size is stated in some rows and not others, as once, few, many or a class when expanded.

TRBJ2-7 - TRBV28 TRBD1 CASSPTGSYEQYF TGTGCCAGCAGCCCGACAGGGTCCTACGAGCAGTACTTC
TRBJ1-2 - TRBV5-1 - CASSSATGTNYGYTF TGCGCCAGCAGCTCGGCTACAGGGACCAACTATGGCTACACCTTC
TRBJ2-7 - TRBV5-5 - CASSLRPDYSYEQYF TGTGCCAGCAGCTTGCGGCCAGATTATTCCTACGAGCAGTACTTC
TRBJ1-5 - TRBV4-1 TRBD1 CASSPDRISNQPQHF TGCGCCAGCAGCCCGGACAGGATCAGCAATCAGCCCCAGCATTTT
TRBJ1-2 - TRBV29-1 - CSVDLDSGYTF TGCAGCGTTGACTTGGACAGTGGCTACACCTTC
TRBJ2-7 - TRBV6-5 - CASSYSSGEYSYEQYF TGTGCCAGCAGTTACTCCTCCGGAGAATACTCTTACGAGCAGTACTTC
TRBJ2-7 - TRBV5-6 - CASSAGDLTDSPYEQYF TGTGCCAGCAGCGCCGGAGACTTGACAGACAGCCCCTACGAGCAGTACTTC
TRBJ1-6 - TRBV3-1/TRBV3-2 - CASSQEDTIFTLHF TGTGCCAGCAGCCAAGAGGACACAATCTTCACCCTCCACTTT
TRBJ2-3 - TRBV2 TRBD1 CASRGTGSLTDTQYF TGTGCCAGCAGGGGGACAGGGTCCCTAACAGATACGCAGTATTTT
TRBJ1-6 - TRBV19 - CASSPRGDGQATSPLHF TGTGCCAGTAGCCCGCGAGGGGACGGGCAAGCGACGTCACCCCTCCACTTT
TRBJ1-1 - TRBV6-1 - CASSALTINTEAFF TGTGCCAGCAGTGCCCTAACAATTAACACTGAAGCTTTCTTT
TRBJ1-3 - TRBV15 - CATSLGSVNSGNTIYF TGTGCCACCAGTCTTGGTTCGGTGAACTCTGGAAACACCATATATTTT
TRBJ2-7 - TRBV6-1 - CASSEGWGAGLGYEQYF TGTGCCAGCAGTGAAGGATGGGGGGCAGGGCTCGGGTATGAGCAGTACTTC
TRBJ2-7 - TRBV6-6 - CASRDGDYEQYF TGTGCCAGCCGTGATGGAGACTACGAGCAGTACTTC
TRBJ1-1 - TRBV4-1 - CASSQGGGGTEAFF TGCGCCAGCAGCCAGGGCGGGGGCGGCACTGAAGCTTTCTTT
TRBJ1-2 - TRBV18 - CASSPLAGGGYTF TGTGCCAGCTCACCATTGGCAGGAGGGGGCTACACCTTC
TRBJ2-5 - TRBV6-2/TRBV6-3 TRBD2 CASSRTSGQETQYF TGTGCCAGCAGTCGGACTAGCGGACAAGAGACCCAGTACTTC
TRBJ1-1 - TRBV5-1 - CASSLAPVNTEAFF TGCGCCAGCAGCTTGGCACCAGTGAACACTGAAGCTTTCTTT
TRBJ2-1 - TRBV3-1/TRBV3-2 - CASYREQFF TGTGCCAGCTATCGGGAGCAGTTCTTC
TRBJ1-2 - TRBV4-3 - CASSDQPGRDGYTF TGCGCCAGCAGCGACCAGCCGGGAAGAGATGGCTACACCTTC
TRBJ1-6 few TRBV21-1 - CASSIPHNSPLHF TGTGCCAGCAGCATTCCACATAATTCACCCCTCCACTTT
TRBJ2-5 - TRBV20-1 - CSASGGLGETQYF TGCAGTGCCAGTGGGGGGCTGGGTGAGACCCAGTACTTC
TRBJ2-3 once TRBV6-2/TRBV6-3 TRBD2 CASSRHSGGSTDTQYF TGTGCCAGCAGCCGGCATAGCGGGGGGAGCACAGATACGCAGTATTTT
TRBJ2-1 - TRBV5-1 - CASSLISNEQFF TGCGCCAGCAGCTTGATTAGTAATGAGCAGTTCTTC
TRBJ2-2 - TRBV4-2 - CASSQDLDLTTGELFF TGTGCCAGCAGCCAAGATTTGGACTTGACCACCGGGGAGCTGTTTTTT
TRBJ2-2 - TRBV5-1 - CASSTLPGLGELFF TGCGCCAGCAGCACCCTTCCTGGTCTCGGGGAGCTGTTTTTT
TRBJ1-3 - TRBV15 - CATSRDRTSGNTIYF TGTGCCACCAGCAGAGATAGGACCTCTGGAAACACCATATATTTT
TRBJ1-2 - TRBV24-1 - CATSDLTGSDYGYTF TGTGCCACCAGTGATTTAACAGGGAGTGACTATGGCTACACCTTC
TRBJ1-5 - TRBV7-2 - CASSSNTGRGGQPQHF TGTGCCAGCAGCTCAAACACTGGGAGAGGGGGTCAGCCCCAGCATTTT
TRBJ2-1 many TRBV13 - CASSLVPTSGPSGEQFF TGTGCCAGCAGCTTAGTTCCAACTTCCGGGCCGTCGGGTGAGCAGTTCTTC
TRBJ2-6 once TRBV15 - CATSRDKGVGTRGANVLTF TGTGCCACCAGCAGAGATAAAGGGGTCGGGACACGGGGGGCCAACGTCCTGACTTTC
TRBJ1-1 - TRBV5-1 - CASSLSGTGYSTEAFF TGCGCCAGCAGCTTGAGTGGTACGGGTTATTCCACTGAAGCTTTCTTT
TRBJ2-5 once TRBV30 - CAWNSVEETQYF TGTGCCTGGAATAGCGTGGAGGAGACCCAGTACTTC
TRBJ2-5 few TRBV2 TRBD2 CASTFGTSGGQETQYF TGTGCCAGCACATTCGGGACTAGCGGGGGCCAAGAGACCCAGTACTTC
TRBJ2-2 - TRBV9 TRBD2 CASSSRTSGGLNTGELFF TGTGCCAGCAGCTCCCGGACTAGCGGGGGGTTGAATACCGGGGAGCTGTTTTTT